The sequence of this TCR beta chain was determined in a study of cytomegalovirus exposure and HLA in healthy donors. With 60 Vbeta and 13 Jbeta primers, the PCR was carried out. Data came from immunoSEQ multiplex PCR; TCRdb stores just in-frame clones and leaves some out. This table holds 110,000 to 150,000 clones, 70% found once. This clone has just one count. V was cut by 9 bases and J by 7 bases, with 8 bases left in between. CDR3 length: 9 residues. Looked up from germline, CDR1 is SGDLS and CDR2 is YYNGEE. What was sequenced was PBMCs. This TCR was sampled from an older woman in good health and CMV-seropositive. This chain connects TRBV9 to TRBJ2-7; D unresolved. DNA for the CDR3: TGTGCCACGGGTGAGGAGCAGTACTTC. Its protein product is CATGEEQYF.